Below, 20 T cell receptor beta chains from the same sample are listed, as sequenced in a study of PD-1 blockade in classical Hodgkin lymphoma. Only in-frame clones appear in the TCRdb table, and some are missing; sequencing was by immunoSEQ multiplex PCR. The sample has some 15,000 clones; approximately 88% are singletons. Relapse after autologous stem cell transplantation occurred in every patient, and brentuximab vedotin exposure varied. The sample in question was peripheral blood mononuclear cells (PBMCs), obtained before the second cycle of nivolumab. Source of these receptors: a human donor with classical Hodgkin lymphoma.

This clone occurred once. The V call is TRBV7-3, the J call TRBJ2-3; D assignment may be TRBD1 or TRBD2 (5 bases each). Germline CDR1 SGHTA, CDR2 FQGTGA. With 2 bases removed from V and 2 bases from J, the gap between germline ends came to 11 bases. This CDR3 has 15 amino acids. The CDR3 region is CASSLVGGTTDTQYF. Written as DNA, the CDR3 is TGTGCCAGCAGCTTAGTTGGGGGAACCACAGATACGCAGTATTTT.

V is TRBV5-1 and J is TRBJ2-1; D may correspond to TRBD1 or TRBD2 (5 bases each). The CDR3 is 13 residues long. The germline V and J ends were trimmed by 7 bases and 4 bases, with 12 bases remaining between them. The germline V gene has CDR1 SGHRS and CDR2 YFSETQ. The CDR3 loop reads CASRGAEYNEQFF. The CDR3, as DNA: TGCGCCAGCCGAGGGGCGGAATACAATGAGCAGTTCTTC.

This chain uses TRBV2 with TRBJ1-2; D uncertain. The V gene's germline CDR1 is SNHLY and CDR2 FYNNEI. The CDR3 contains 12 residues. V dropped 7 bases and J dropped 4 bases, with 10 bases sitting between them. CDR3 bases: TGTGCCAGCAAGGTACTTACCTATGGCTACACCTTC. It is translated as CASKVLTYGYTF.

Here the CDR3 DNA reads TGTGCCAGCAGTAACAGACAGGGCCTCAATGAGCAGTTCTTC. Its translation: CASSNRQGLNEQFF. The rearrangement links TRBV6-6 to TRBJ2-1, with 7 nucleotides matching TRBD1. Germline loops: CDR1 MNHNY, CDR2 SVGAGI (reference sequence). After removal of 5 bases from V and 6 bases from J, the junction contained 7 bases not matched to a gene. The length of the CDR3 is 14 residues.

The CDR3 nucleotides are TGTGCCAGCAGCTTAAGGGGCCTGGGGATCACTGAAGCTTTCTTT. Its translation is CASSLRGLGITEAFF. The rearrangement uses TRBV7-9 and TRBJ1-1; a possible D gene is TRBD1 (5 bases). V lost 2 bases, J lost 4 bases, and 14 bases lay in between. The CDR3 contains 15 residues. Per germline, CDR1 SEHNR and CDR2 FQNEAQ (reference sequence).

The CDR3 region is CASSPYRGGDEKLFF. The CDR3 DNA follows: TGTGCCAGCTCACCATACAGGGGGGGAGATGAAAAACTGTTTTTT. The V call is TRBV18, the J call TRBJ1-4; TRBD1 matches at 8 bases. V lost 2 bases to trimming and J lost 6 bases; unmatched junction nucleotides: 5. The CDR3 is made up of 15 amino acids. The germline gives CDR1 KGHSH, CDR2 LQKENI.

The CDR3 sequence: CASSVGAFRRANVLTF. The DNA for the CDR3 is TGTGCCAGCAGCGTAGGGGCTTTCCGGAGGGCCAACGTCCTGACTTTC. The chain has TRBV9 and TRBJ2-6, with no clear D. Deletions cut 0 bases from V and 5 bases from J, with 12 bases between. The CDR3 runs to 16 residues. Germline-derived CDR1 and CDR2 are SGDLS and YYNGEE.

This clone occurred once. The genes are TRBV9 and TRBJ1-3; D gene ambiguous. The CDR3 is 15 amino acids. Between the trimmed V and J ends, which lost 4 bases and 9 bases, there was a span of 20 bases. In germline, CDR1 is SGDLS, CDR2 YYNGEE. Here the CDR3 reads CASSPRPDWSGTIYF. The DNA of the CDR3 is TGTGCCAGCAGCCCCCGTCCGGACTGGTCCGGCACCATATATTTT.

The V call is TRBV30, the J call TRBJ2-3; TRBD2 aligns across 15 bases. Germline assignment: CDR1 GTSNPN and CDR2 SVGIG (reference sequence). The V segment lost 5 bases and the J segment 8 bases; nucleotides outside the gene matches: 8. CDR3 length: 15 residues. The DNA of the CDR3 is TGTGCCTGGCGGACTAGCGGGGGGGTGTTGGGTACGCAGTATTTT. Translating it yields CAWRTSGGVLGTQYF.

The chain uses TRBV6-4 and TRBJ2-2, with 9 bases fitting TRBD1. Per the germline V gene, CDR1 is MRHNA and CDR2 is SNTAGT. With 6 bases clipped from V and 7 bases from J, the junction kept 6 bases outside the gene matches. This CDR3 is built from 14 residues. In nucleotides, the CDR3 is TGTGCCAGCAGGAGGACAGGGGCTGACGGGGAGCTGTTTTTT. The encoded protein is CASRRTGADGELFF.

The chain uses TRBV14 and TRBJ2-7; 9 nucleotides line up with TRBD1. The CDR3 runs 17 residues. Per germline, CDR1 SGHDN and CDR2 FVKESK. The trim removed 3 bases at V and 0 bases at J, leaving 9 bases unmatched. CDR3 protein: CASSQGTGSKSSYEQYF. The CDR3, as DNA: TGTGCCAGCAGCCAGGGGACAGGGTCGAAGAGCTCCTACGAGCAGTACTTC. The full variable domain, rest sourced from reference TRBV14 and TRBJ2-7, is EAGVTQFPSHSVIEKGQTVTLRCDPISGHDNLYWYRRVMGKEIKFLLHFVKESKQDESGMPNNRFLAERTGGTYSTLKVQPAELEDSGVYFCASSQGTGSKSSYEQYFGPGTRLTVT.

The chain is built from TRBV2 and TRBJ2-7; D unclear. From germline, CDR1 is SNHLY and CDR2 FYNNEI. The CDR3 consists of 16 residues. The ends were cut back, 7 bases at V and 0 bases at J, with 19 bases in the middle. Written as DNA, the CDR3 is TGTGCCAGCACCAAAGGGCGGTGGCGCAGCTCCTACGAGCAGTACTTC. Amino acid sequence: CASTKGRWRSSYEQYF.

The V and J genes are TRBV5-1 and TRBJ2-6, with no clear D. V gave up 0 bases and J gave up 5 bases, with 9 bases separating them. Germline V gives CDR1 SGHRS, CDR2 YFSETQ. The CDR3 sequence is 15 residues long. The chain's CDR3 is CASSLDLNRANVLTF. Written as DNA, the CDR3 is TGCGCCAGCAGCTTGGACCTCAATAGGGCCAACGTCCTGACTTTC.

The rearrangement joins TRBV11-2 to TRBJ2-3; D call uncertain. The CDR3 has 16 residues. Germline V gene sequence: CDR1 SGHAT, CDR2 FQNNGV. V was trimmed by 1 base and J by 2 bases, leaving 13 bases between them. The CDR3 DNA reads TGTGCCAGCAGCTTAGGAAGGCAGAGTGCCACAGATACGCAGTATTTT. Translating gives CASSLGRQSATDTQYF.

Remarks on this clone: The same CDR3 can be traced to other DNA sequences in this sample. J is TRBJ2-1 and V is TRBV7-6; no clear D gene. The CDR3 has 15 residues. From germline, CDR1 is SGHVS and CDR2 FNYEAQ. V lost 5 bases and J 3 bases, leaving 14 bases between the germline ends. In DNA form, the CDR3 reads TGTGCCAGCAGCCCAGGTCACGGTGACTACAATGAGCAGTTCTTC. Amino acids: CASSPGHGDYNEQFF.

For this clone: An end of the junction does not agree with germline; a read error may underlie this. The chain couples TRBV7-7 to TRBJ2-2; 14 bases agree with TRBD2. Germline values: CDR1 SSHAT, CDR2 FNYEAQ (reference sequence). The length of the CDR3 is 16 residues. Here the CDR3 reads CASSPSGLAGAGELFF. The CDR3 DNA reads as TGTGCTAGCAGCCCCTCGGGACTAGCGGGGGCCGGGGAGCTGTTTTTT. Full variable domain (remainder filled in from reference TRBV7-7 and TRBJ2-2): GAGVSQSPRYKVTKRGQDVTLRCDPISSHATLYWYQQALGQGPEFLTYFNYEAQPDKSGLPSDRFSAERPEGSISTLTIQRTEQRDSAMYRCASSPSGLAGAGELFFGEGSRLTVL.

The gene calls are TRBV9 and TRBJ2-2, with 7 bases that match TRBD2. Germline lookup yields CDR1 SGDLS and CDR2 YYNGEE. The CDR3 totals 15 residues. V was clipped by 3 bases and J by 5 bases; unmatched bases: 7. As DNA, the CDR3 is TGTGCCAGCAGCGGGGTAGCGGGTAAGACCGGGGAGCTGTTTTTT. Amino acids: CASSGVAGKTGELFF.

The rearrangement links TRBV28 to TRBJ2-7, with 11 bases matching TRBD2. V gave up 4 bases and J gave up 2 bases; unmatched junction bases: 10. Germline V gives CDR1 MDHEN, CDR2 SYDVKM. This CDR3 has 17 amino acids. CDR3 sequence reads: CASSSTHFSGRAYEQYF. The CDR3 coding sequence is TGTGCCAGCAGTTCTACCCACTTTAGCGGGAGGGCCTACGAGCAGTACTTC.

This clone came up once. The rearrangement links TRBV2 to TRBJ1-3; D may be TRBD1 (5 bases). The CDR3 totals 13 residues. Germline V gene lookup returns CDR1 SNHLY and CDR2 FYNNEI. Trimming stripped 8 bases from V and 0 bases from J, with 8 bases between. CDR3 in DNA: TGTGCCAGCCGAAGGGGCTCTGGAAACACCATATATTTT. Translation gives CASRRGSGNTIYF.

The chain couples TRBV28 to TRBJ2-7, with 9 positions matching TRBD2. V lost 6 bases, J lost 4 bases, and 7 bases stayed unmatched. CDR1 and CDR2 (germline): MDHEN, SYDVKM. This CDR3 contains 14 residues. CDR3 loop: CASRLAGLSYEQYF. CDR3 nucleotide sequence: TGTGCCAGCAGACTAGCGGGCCTCAGTTACGAGCAGTACTTC.